These T cell receptor beta chains were read from a single sample in a study of OX40 agonist ivuxolimab in advanced cancers. Only in-frame clones appear in the TCRdb table, and some are missing; sequencing was by immunoSEQ multiplex PCR. The table shows around 31,000 clones, with roughly 81% occurring only once. Sequencing used CD4+ or CD8+ T cells sorted from blood, obtained in a trial of the OX40 agonist ivuxolimab. Receptor source: an adult with an advanced solid tumor such as melanoma, head and neck, liver or kidney cancer. CDR3s include the opening cysteine and the closing phenylalanine or tryptophan. D genes are given only for firm matches. Expanded clones are given a class, and other clones once, few, many or no size at all.

v_call	clone_size	d_call	j_call	cdr3_nt	cdr3_aa
TRBV5-1	-	-	TRBJ2-5	TGCGCCAGCAAGTCCAGGGGGGGAGAGACCCAGTACTTC	CASKSRGGETQYF
TRBV5-1	few	TRBD1	TRBJ1-6	TGCGCCAGCAGCATGGACAGGTCTCATTCACCCCTCCACTTT	CASSMDRSHSPLHF
TRBV19	-	-	TRBJ1-2	TGTGCCAGTAGTATAGAGACCGGGGGCGGCTACACCTTC	CASSIETGGGYTF
TRBV6-1	-	-	TRBJ1-5	TGTGCCAGCGGAGAACAGCTTAGCAATCAGCCCCAGCATTTT	CASGEQLSNQPQHF
TRBV6-5	-	-	TRBJ2-1	TGTGCCAGCAGGCGTGACCCGCCGAGTGAGCAGTTCTTC	CASRRDPPSEQFF
TRBV9	few	-	TRBJ1-1	TGTGCCAGCAGCGTACACACTGGGAACACTGAAGCTTTCTTT	CASSVHTGNTEAFF
TRBV29-1	-	-	TRBJ2-5	TGCAGCGTTGAAGATAAGAGGAAGCAGTACTTC	CSVEDKRKQYF
TRBV5-6	-	TRBD1	TRBJ1-1	TGTGCCAGCAGCTGGGACAGCATGAACACTGAAGCTTTCTTT	CASSWDSMNTEAFF
TRBV5-1	-	-	TRBJ2-3	TGCGCCAGCAGCCTACAGGGTTCGGATACGCAGTATTTT	CASSLQGSDTQYF
TRBV28	-	-	TRBJ1-4	TGTGCCAGCAGAGAGGTGGGGAGGGAAAAACTGTTTTTT	CASREVGREKLFF
TRBV18	-	TRBD1	TRBJ1-4	TGTGCCAGCTCCCCGGGACAGGGGCCTGAAAAACTGTTTTTT	CASSPGQGPEKLFF
TRBV10-3	-	-	TRBJ1-1	TGTGCCTCCGGGGGGGGCGGGTTCACTGAAGCTTTCTTT	CASGGGGFTEAFF
TRBV13	-	TRBD1	TRBJ1-4	TGTGCCAGCAGCCCCGGACAGGGGACAACTAATGAAAAACTGTTTTTT	CASSPGQGTTNEKLFF
TRBV18	-	-	TRBJ2-7	TGTGCCAGCTCACCCCCGGGCCCCTCGGGGGAGCAGTACTTC	CASSPPGPSGEQYF
TRBV11-2	-	-	TRBJ2-7	TGTGCCAGCAGCTTAGGGGCTAGGCCCCCCCTTGAGCAGTACTTC	CASSLGARPPLEQYF
TRBV30	-	-	TRBJ1-5	TGTGCCTGGAGTGTTTCTCGGGGCCGCAAGCCCCAGCATTTT	CAWSVSRGRKPQHF
TRBV6-1	-	TRBD2	TRBJ2-1	TGTGCCAGCAGTGAAGGACTAGCGGGAGGCTATGAGCAGTTCTTC	CASSEGLAGGYEQFF
TRBV7-9	-	TRBD2	TRBJ2-5	TGTGCCAGCAGCTTTGGGGAGGGATCTAGAGAGACCCAGTACTTC	CASSFGEGSRETQYF
TRBV6-1	-	-	TRBJ2-4	TGTGCCACCTACTCCTTCTCCCCCAAAAACATTCAGTACTTC	CATYSFSPKNIQYF
TRBV28	-	TRBD2	TRBJ2-5	TGTGCCAGCAGACCTACTAGCGGGGCCATGTTGACCCAGTACTTC	CASRPTSGAMLTQYF
TRBV5-6	-	TRBD2	TRBJ2-4	TGTGCCAGCAGCCATTTGACTAGCGGGGGCGTAGCCAAAAACATTCAGTACTTC	CASSHLTSGGVAKNIQYF
TRBV11-3	-	TRBD1	TRBJ1-5	TGTGCCAGCAGCACCCATGACAGGGAGGGTGGTCAGCCCCAGCATTTT	CASSTHDREGGQPQHF
TRBV4-1	-	-	TRBJ2-5	TGCGCCAGCAGCCAGACTGAGACAGGGAGCCGGGAGCAGTACTTC	CASSQTETGSREQYF
TRBV2	-	TRBD2	TRBJ2-5	TGTGCCAGCAGTCCTAGCGGGGCCCCCCAAGAGACCCAGTACTTC	CASSPSGAPQETQYF
TRBV2	-	-	TRBJ2-5	TGTGCCAGCAGCAAGGAGTTAGAGACCCAGTACTTC	CASSKELETQYF
TRBV6-1	-	-	TRBJ2-2	TGTGCCAGCAGCGAACGGGGGTTAGGCACCGGGGAGCTGTTTTTT	CASSERGLGTGELFF
TRBV9	-	-	TRBJ1-1	TGTGCCAGCAGCGTAGAAGCAGGGGAGAACACTGAAGCTTTCTTT	CASSVEAGENTEAFF
TRBV6-5	-	-	TRBJ1-5	TGTGCCAGCAGTGCAGAGGGTAGCAATCAGCCCCAGCATTTT	CASSAEGSNQPQHF
TRBV7-2	-	TRBD2	TRBJ2-7	TGTGCCAGCAGCTCGGTTAGCGGGGGGGAATACGAGCAGTACTTC	CASSSVSGGEYEQYF
TRBV7-2	-	-	TRBJ2-2	TGTGCCAGCAGCCCACAGGGTCAGGACACCGGGGAGCTGTTTTTT	CASSPQGQDTGELFF
TRBV5-6	-	TRBD1	TRBJ1-4	TGTGCCAGCAGCTTGGAGGGACAGGGGGCCGGAAAACTGTTTTTT	CASSLEGQGAGKLFF
TRBV18	few	-	TRBJ2-2	TGTGCCAGCTCCCTGGGGCAGGCGAACACCGGGGAGCTGTTTTTT	CASSLGQANTGELFF
TRBV12-5	once	TRBD1	TRBJ1-3	TGTGCTAGTGGACCGGGACAGGGTGAGATTTTGGGAAACACCATATATTTT	CASGPGQGEILGNTIYF
TRBV11-2	-	-	TRBJ2-5	TGTGCCAGCAGCACTCCCCTACTACCTGGGCAAGAGACCCAGTACTTC	CASSTPLLPGQETQYF
TRBV6-6	few	-	TRBJ2-7	TGTGCCAGCAGTTACGCAGACGGACCCTACGAGCAGTACTTC	CASSYADGPYEQYF
TRBV6-1	-	-	TRBJ2-7	TGTGCCAGCAGTGAAGCGGGCAGGGGCAAAGGCGAGCAGTACTTC	CASSEAGRGKGEQYF
TRBV7-9	few	TRBD1	TRBJ2-3	TGTGCCAGCAGCCAGGGGACAGCGCGTACGCAGTATTTT	CASSQGTARTQYF
TRBV5-1	few	-	TRBJ1-6	TGCGCCAGCAGCTTGGGTCGGGGTTCACCCCTCCACTTT	CASSLGRGSPLHF
TRBV6-6	-	-	TRBJ1-2	TGTGCCACCAAACGAGTAGGGAGCTCTGGCTACACCTTC	CATKRVGSSGYTF
TRBV29-1	-	TRBD1	TRBJ1-1	TGCAGCGTCGGACAGGGGAGGAACACTGAAGCTTTCTTT	CSVGQGRNTEAFF
TRBV5-8	-	-	TRBJ2-1	TGTGCCAGCAGCTTAGGGGCAGTTCGCAATGAGCAGTTCTTC	CASSLGAVRNEQFF
TRBV2	-	-	TRBJ2-3	TGTGCCAGCACCCCCCCTGGCGGCGACACAGATACGCAGTATTTT	CASTPPGGDTDTQYF